Below are 27 T cell receptor beta chains sequenced from a single sample in a study of immune heterogeneity within non-small cell lung tumors. The authors used about 540 ng of bulk tumor genomic DNA per sample as template. Each primary tumor yielded several biopsies, collected far apart from one another at surgery. Enrolled patients presented with newly diagnosed, previously untreated non-small cell lung cancer and underwent curative surgery. Multiplex PCR employing 32 V and 13 J primers generated amplicons of the TCR beta CDR3. TCRdb reanalysed the multiplex PCR reads using MiXCR and keeps one entry per CDR3 protein. The sample has roughly 12,000 distinct CDR3 sequences; about 20% are singletons. The sequenced sample was lung tumor tissue. These receptors were obtained from a man aged 60 to 69 with non-small cell lung cancer.

The chain combines TRBV10-3 with TRBJ2-1; 7 nucleotides match TRBD1. Unmatched junction bases numbered 12, after V lost 4 bases and J lost 6 bases. This CDR3 has 16 amino acids. Germline V gene lookup returns CDR1 ENHRY and CDR2 SYGVKD. For the CDR3, the DNA is TGTGCCATCAGTGGCAGAGAGACAGGGACGTTCAATGAGCAGTTCTTC. Protein sequence: CAISGRETGTFNEQFF.

In regard to this clonotype: A clone one base away is much larger, so this may be a read error. CDR3 in amino acids: CAISEPDRNHPQHF. The CDR3 DNA reads as TGTGCCATCAGTGAGCCGGACCGCAATCATCCCCAGCATTTT. J is TRBJ1-5 and V is TRBV10-3; D uncertain. Germline V gene data show CDR1 as ENHRY and CDR2 as SYGVKD. The CDR3 has 14 amino acids.

The gene calls are TRBV30 and TRBJ2-3; 12 bases agree with TRBD2. CDR1 is GTSNPN and CDR2 is SVGIG in the germline V gene (reference sequence). Losses at the gene ends were 3 bases for V and 2 bases for J; bases not matched to a gene: 6. The CDR3 is 16 residues long. The CDR3 is CAWRTGLAGPTDTQYF. CDR3 DNA sequence: TGTGCCTGGAGGACCGGACTAGCGGGGCCCACAGATACGCAGTATTTT.

The chain is built from TRBV7-3 and TRBJ2-2; D is uncertain. V lost 0 bases to trimming and J lost 3 bases, with 5 bases between them. The germline gives CDR1 SGHTA, CDR2 FQGTGA. CDR3 length: 14 residues. CDR3: CASSLTQYTGELFF. CDR3 DNA sequence: TGTGCCAGCAGCTTAACCCAGTACACCGGGGAGCTGTTTTTT.

Only a few counts were recorded for this clonotype. The chain uses TRBV6-1 and TRBJ1-1; tentatively, D is TRBD1 (6 bases). This CDR3 has 12 amino acids. Germline loops: CDR1 MNHNS, CDR2 SASEGT. Between the trimmed V and J ends, which lost 6 bases and 5 bases, there was a span of 10 bases. CDR3: CASREQGTEAFF. CDR3 nucleotides: TGTGCCAGCAGGGAACAGGGTACTGAAGCTTTCTTT.

This clonotype is deemed medium-sized. The chain carries TRBV15 and TRBJ2-1, with D perhaps TRBD2 (7 bases). The V gene lost 1 base and the J gene lost 6 bases, with 10 bases spanning the gap. Germline V gene data show CDR1 as LNHNV and CDR2 as YYDKDF (reference sequence). The CDR3 has 14 amino acids. This CDR3 reads CATSRGGGLNEQFF. In DNA form, the CDR3 reads TGTGCCACCAGCAGAGGGGGGGGGCTCAATGAGCAGTTCTTC.

Relative to its sample, this clonotype is medium-sized. The chain carries TRBV12-3 or TRBV12-4 and TRBJ2-3; tentatively, D is TRBD1 (5 bases). The CDR3 is 16 amino acids. The V gene lost 3 bases and the J gene lost 4 bases, with 17 bases spanning the gap. As DNA, the CDR3 is TGTGCCAGCAGTTTTAAGTCAGGGATAGGCGCAGATACGCAGTATTTT. Amino acids: CASSFKSGIGADTQYF.

This chain's CDR3 is CASSRPQGAHGYTF. CDR3 nucleotides: TGTGCCAGCAGCCGCCCCCAGGGGGCTCATGGCTACACCTTC. The chain has TRBV6-1 and TRBJ1-2; 8 positions agree with TRBD1. CDR1 and CDR2 from the germline V gene are MNHNS and SASEGT. CDR3 length: 14 residues. V shed 6 bases, J shed 6 bases, and the junction held 9 bases outside the gene matches.

The rearrangement links TRBV18 to TRBJ2-1; D uncertain. Per the germline V gene, CDR1 is KGHSH and CDR2 is LQKENI. The V end was cut by 0 bases, the J end by 5 bases, with 11 bases between. The CDR3 totals 15 residues. The CDR3 coding sequence is TGTGCCAGCTCACCACCGGCAGCGAGAGACAATGAGCAGTTCTTC. Its translation: CASSPPAARDNEQFF.

Turning to this clonotype: The junction shows a germline mismatch at one end, possibly a read error. The chain couples TRBV25-1 to TRBJ1-4, with D perhaps matching TRBD1 (5 bases). CDR3 length equals 14 residues. Germline CDR1 and CDR2: MGHDK and SYGVNS. CDR3: CASGEGGAGRKLFF. In nucleotides, the CDR3 is TGTGCCAGCGGTGAGGGTGGGGCAGGGCGAAAACTGTTTTTT.

CDR3 protein: CASSLTGDTDTQYF. The CDR3 DNA reads TGTGCCAGCAGCTTGACAGGGGACACAGATACGCAGTATTTT. The chain combines TRBV7-9 with TRBJ2-3, with 8 bases lining up with TRBD1. After removal of 3 bases from V and 2 bases from J, the junction contained 1 base not matched to a gene. This CDR3 contains 14 residues. Germline V gives CDR1 SEHNR, CDR2 FQNEAQ (reference sequence).

By sample share, this clonotype is medium-sized. The rearrangement joins TRBV18 to TRBJ1-6, with 7 nucleotides matching TRBD1. The V segment lost 6 bases and the J segment 5 bases; nucleotides outside the gene matches: 10. The CDR3 extends over 16 amino acids. Germline V lookup: CDR1 KGHSH, CDR2 LQKENI. The DNA for the CDR3 is TGTGCCAGCTCGTCTTTTCGGGACAGAGATAATTCACCCCTCCACTTT. It is translated as CASSSFRDRDNSPLHF.

This clonotype was detected only a few times. The chain has TRBV30 and TRBJ2-7, with 7 bases matching TRBD1. J was trimmed by 2 bases and V by 2 bases; bases with no gene match: 6. CDR1 GTSNPN and CDR2 SVGIG come from the germline V gene (reference sequence). The CDR3 extends over 14 amino acids. CDR3 amino acids: CAWSNRGPPYEQYF. The CDR3 nucleotides are TGTGCCTGGAGTAACAGGGGTCCCCCCTACGAGCAGTACTTC.

This clonotype is medium-sized by share. The chain joins TRBV18 to TRBJ1-4, with no clear D. The V gene's germline CDR1 is KGHSH and CDR2 LQKENI. With 3 bases removed from V and 3 bases from J, the gap between germline ends came to 2 bases. CDR3 length: 12 residues. The DNA for the CDR3 is TGTGCCAGCTCACCGGCTAATGAAAAACTGTTTTTT. Its translation is CASSPANEKLFF.

A few counts support this clonotype. The V gene is TRBV11-2, the J gene TRBJ2-1, with unresolved D. The CDR3 is 10 amino acids. Trimming shortened V by 4 bases and J by 11 bases, and 6 bases separated the two germline ends. Germline V gene sequence: CDR1 SGHAT, CDR2 FQNNGV. The CDR3 is CASSSTQQFF. The CDR3 nucleotides are TGTGCCAGCAGCTCCACCCAGCAGTTCTTC.

This clonotype has at least ten counts. CDR3 protein: CAISVPGQGAYSSYEQYF. The CDR3 coding sequence is TGTGCCATCAGTGTCCCTGGACAGGGGGCATATAGCTCCTACGAGCAGTACTTC. This chain connects TRBV10-3 to TRBJ2-7; 11 positions agree with TRBD1. V gave up 4 bases and J gave up 0 bases; unmatched junction bases: 11. CDR3 size: 18 residues. Germline CDR1 ENHRY, CDR2 SYGVKD.

The chain recombines TRBV20-1 with TRBJ1-1; D is perhaps TRBD1 (6 bases). Germline CDR1 DFQATT, CDR2 SNEGSKA (reference sequence). This CDR3 spans 14 amino acids. V lost 6 bases and J lost 0, with 14 bases in between. CDR3 loop: CSALSDSMNTEAFF. The CDR3 nucleotides are TGCAGTGCCCTATCGGACAGCATGAACACTGAAGCTTTCTTT.

This clonotype was counted many times. The CDR3 DNA sequence: TGCAGTGTAGGACAGGGTGGTCAGCCCCAGCATTTT. Its protein is CSVGQGGQPQHF. The chain has TRBV20-1 and TRBJ1-5; 8 bases fit TRBD1. The CDR3 loop spans 12 amino acids. J was trimmed by 6 bases and V by 7 bases; bases with no gene match: 5. The germline V gene has CDR1 DFQATT and CDR2 SNEGSKA (reference sequence).

This clonotype counts as medium-sized (0.01 to 0.1%). The genes are TRBV18 and TRBJ1-3, with unresolved D. Germline CDR1 is KGHSH and CDR2 is LQKENI. The CDR3 runs 14 residues. Trimming stripped 1 base from V and 3 bases from J, with 7 bases between. CDR3 amino acids: CASSPQGVGNTIYF. Written as DNA, the CDR3 is TGTGCCAGCTCACCACAGGGTGTTGGAAACACCATATATTTT.

The chain links TRBV6-2 or TRBV6-3 to TRBJ2-1, with 14 bases aligning to TRBD2. The V and J ends lost 5 bases and 7 bases, in that order; junction bases with no gene match: 13. The V gene's germline CDR1 is MNHEY and CDR2 SVGEGT. There are 18 residues in the CDR3. CDR3 residues: CASSNLGTSGSRRNEQFF. The CDR3 bases are TGTGCCAGCAGTAATCTAGGGACTAGCGGGAGCCGGAGGAATGAGCAGTTCTTC.

Judged by abundance, this clonotype is medium-sized. The chain recombines TRBV6-1 with TRBJ2-7; 9 bases align to TRBD2. Per germline, CDR1 MNHNS and CDR2 SASEGT. The J segment lost 6 bases and the V segment lost 5 bases, leaving 8 bases of the junction unmatched. This CDR3 spans 14 amino acids. CDR3 sequence: CASSLGGTSFEQYF. CDR3 bases: TGTGCCAGCAGTTTAGGGGGGACTAGCTTCGAGCAGTACTTC.

A few counts support this clonotype. The CDR3 DNA reads TGTGCCAGCAGCCAGGGGGTCGGCTCCTACAATGAGCAGTTCTTC. It encodes CASSQGVGSYNEQFF. V usage is TRBV3-1 and J usage is TRBJ2-1; the D call may be TRBD1 or TRBD2 (5 bases each). CDR3 length: 15 residues. Germline V lookup: CDR1 LGHDT, CDR2 YNNKEL (reference sequence). V lost 3 bases and J 0 bases, leaving 9 bases between the germline ends.

This chain uses TRBV11-3 with TRBJ1-1, with D uncertain. Germline V CDR1 and CDR2: SGHNT, YENEEA. The CDR3 is made up of 14 amino acids. V lost 1 base and J lost 1, with 7 bases in between. The CDR3: CASSLGTRNTEAFF. As DNA, the CDR3 is TGTGCCAGCAGCTTAGGCACGAGGAACACTGAAGCTTTCTTT.

Notes on this clonotype: With a much larger clone just one base away, this may be a read error. The chain recombines TRBV30 with TRBJ1-5, with a tentative D call TRBD1 (5 bases). Germline loops: CDR1 GTSNPN, CDR2 SVGIG (reference sequence). The CDR3 runs 13 residues. CDR3 sequence reads: CAWRRGRNQPEHF. CDR3 DNA: TGTGCCTGGAGAAGGGGCAGAAATCAGCCCGAGCATTTT.

This sequence joins TRBV7-9 and TRBJ2-5; no firm D call. The V gene lost 4 bases and the J gene lost 4 bases, with 4 bases spanning the gap. The CDR3 has 11 residues. Germline-derived CDR1 and CDR2 are SEHNR and FQNEAQ (reference sequence). The CDR3 reads CASSYTETQYF. The CDR3 DNA reads TGTGCCAGCAGCTACACAGAGACCCAGTACTTC.

In its sample, this clonotype was seen a few times. The rearrangement uses TRBV25-1 and TRBJ2-3, with TRBD2 matching 11 bases. The V segment lost 1 base and the J segment 2 bases; nucleotides outside the gene matches: 11. The V gene's germline CDR1 is MGHDK and CDR2 SYGVNS. The CDR3 is made up of 19 amino acids. The CDR3 reads CASSEFGTSGPVHTDTQYF. The CDR3 coding sequence is TGTGCCAGCAGTGAATTTGGGACTAGCGGACCGGTACACACAGATACGCAGTATTTT. Using reference TRBV25-1 and TRBJ2-3 for the parts outside the CDR3, the full variable domain is EADIYQTPRYLVIGTGKKITLECSQTMGHDKMYWYQQDPGMELHLIHYSYGVNSTEKGDLSSESTVSRIRTEHFPLTLESARPSHTSQYLCASSEFGTSGPVHTDTQYFGPGTRLTVL.

Comments on this clonotype: A much bigger clone sits one base away, suggesting this may be a read error. The rearrangement uses TRBV28 and TRBJ1-3; D is unclear. The CDR3 sequence is 15 residues long. Germline lookup yields CDR1 MDHEN and CDR2 SYDVKM. The CDR3 DNA reads as TGTGCCAGCAGTTTAGAAGGATTCTCTGGAAAAACCATATATTTT. Its protein product is CASSLEGFSGKTIYF.